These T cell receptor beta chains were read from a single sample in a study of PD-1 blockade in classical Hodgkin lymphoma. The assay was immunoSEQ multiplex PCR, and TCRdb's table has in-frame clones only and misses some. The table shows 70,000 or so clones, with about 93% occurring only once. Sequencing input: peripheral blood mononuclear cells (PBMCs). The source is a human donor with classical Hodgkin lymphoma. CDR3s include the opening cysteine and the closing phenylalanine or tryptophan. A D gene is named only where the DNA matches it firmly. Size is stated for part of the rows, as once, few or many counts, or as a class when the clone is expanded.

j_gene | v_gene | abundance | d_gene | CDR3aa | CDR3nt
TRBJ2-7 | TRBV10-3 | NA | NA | CAISDGYEQYF | TGTGCCATCAGTGACGGCTACGAGCAGTACTTC
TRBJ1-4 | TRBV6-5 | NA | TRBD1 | CASSGTVATNEKLFF | TGTGCCAGCAGTGGGACAGTTGCAACTAATGAAAAACTGTTTTTT
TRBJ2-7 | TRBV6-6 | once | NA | CASRIEGSSSYEQYF | TGTGCCAGCAGAATAGAGGGTTCAAGCTCCTACGAGCAGTACTTC
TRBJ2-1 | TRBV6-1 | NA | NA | CASSERYNEQFF | TGTGCCAGCAGTGAGAGATACAATGAGCAGTTCTTC
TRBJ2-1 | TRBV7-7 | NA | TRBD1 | CASSEDRGEQFF | TGTGCCAGCAGCGAGGACAGGGGAGAGCAGTTCTTC
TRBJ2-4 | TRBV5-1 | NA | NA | CASSPGDAKNIQYF | TGCGCCAGCAGCCCCGGGGACGCCAAAAACATTCAGTACTTC
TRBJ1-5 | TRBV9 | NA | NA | CASSVALGGSGEPQHF | TGTGCCAGCAGCGTGGCCTTAGGGGGATCTGGGGAGCCCCAGCATTTT
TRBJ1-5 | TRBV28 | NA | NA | CASSAVDQPQHF | TGTGCCAGCAGTGCGGTGGATCAGCCCCAGCATTTT
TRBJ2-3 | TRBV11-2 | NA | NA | CASSLAGAPSSTDTQYF | TGTGCCAGCAGCTTAGCGGGGGCCCCCTCTAGCACAGATACGCAGTATTTT
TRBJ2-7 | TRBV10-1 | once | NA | CASKRGGRRTFMGQYF | TGCGCCAGCAAGCGAGGTGGGCGAAGGACTTTTATGGGGCAGTACTTC
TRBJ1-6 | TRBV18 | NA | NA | CASSELSGASPLHF | TGTGCCAGCTCAGAGCTCTCTGGGGCTTCACCCCTCCACTTT
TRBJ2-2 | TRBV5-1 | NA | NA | CASSFGATATGELFF | TGCGCCAGCAGCTTTGGGGCGACGGCTACCGGGGAGCTGTTTTTT
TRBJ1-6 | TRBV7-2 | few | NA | CASSSVSSYNSPLHF | TGTGCCAGCAGCTCGGTGAGCTCCTATAATTCACCCCTCCACTTT
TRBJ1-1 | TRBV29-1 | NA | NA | CSVHWGLHGNTEAFF | TGCAGCGTTCACTGGGGCCTCCACGGGAACACTGAAGCTTTCTTT
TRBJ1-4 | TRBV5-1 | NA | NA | CASSLGSTGRNEKLFF | TGCGCCAGCAGCTTGGGATCTACGGGCCGAAATGAAAAACTGTTTTTT
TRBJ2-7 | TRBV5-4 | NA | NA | CASSLGGQGPLEQYF | TGTGCCAGCAGCTTGGGGGGGCAGGGACCCCTCGAGCAGTACTTC
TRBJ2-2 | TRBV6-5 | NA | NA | CASRIGPNTGELFF | TGTGCCAGCAGGATCGGACCGAACACCGGGGAGCTGTTTTTT
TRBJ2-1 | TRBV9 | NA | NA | CASSLSRNNEQFF | TGTGCCAGCAGCCTTTCTCGGAACAATGAGCAGTTCTTC
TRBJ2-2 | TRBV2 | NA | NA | CASILRVGTGELFF | TGTGCCAGCATTTTACGGGTGGGCACCGGGGAGCTGTTTTTT
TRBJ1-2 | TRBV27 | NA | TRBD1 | CASSDLTGSNYGYTF | TGTGCCAGCAGTGACTTGACAGGGTCTAACTATGGCTACACCTTC
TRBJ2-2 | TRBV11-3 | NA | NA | CASSPRSGNTGELFF | TGTGCCAGCAGCCCAAGGTCGGGGAACACCGGGGAGCTGTTTTTT
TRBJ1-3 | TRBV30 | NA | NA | CAWSEGHTIYF | TGTGCCTGGAGTGAGGGTCACACCATATATTTT
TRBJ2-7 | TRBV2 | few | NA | CASRVYEQYF | TGTGCCAGCAGGGTCTACGAGCAGTACTTC
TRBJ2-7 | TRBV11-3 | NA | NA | CASSFSPSSYEQYF | TGTGCCAGCAGCTTCTCCCCGAGCTCCTACGAGCAGTACTTC
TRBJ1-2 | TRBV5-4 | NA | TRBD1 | CASSTGQEGNYGYTF | TGTGCCAGCAGCACCGGACAGGAAGGGAACTATGGCTACACCTTC
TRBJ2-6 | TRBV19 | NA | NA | CASGTSGANVLTF | TGTGCCAGTGGGACCTCTGGGGCCAACGTCCTGACTTTC
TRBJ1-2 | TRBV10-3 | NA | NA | CAISERQASDNYGYTF | TGTGCCATCAGTGAGCGCCAGGCTAGTGATAACTATGGCTACACCTTC
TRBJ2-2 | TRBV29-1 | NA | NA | CSVDGNTGELFF | TGCAGCGTTGACGGGAACACCGGGGAGCTGTTTTTT
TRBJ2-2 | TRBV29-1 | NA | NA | CSVFRDLSSGELFF | TGCAGCGTTTTCCGGGATTTATCCTCCGGGGAGCTGTTTTTT
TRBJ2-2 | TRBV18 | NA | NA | CASSPGVLNTGELFF | TGTGCCAGCTCACCAGGGGTCCTGAACACCGGGGAGCTGTTTTTT
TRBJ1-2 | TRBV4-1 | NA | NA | CASSQERGGEWYGYTF | TGCGCCAGCAGCCAAGAAAGGGGCGGGGAGTGGTATGGCTACACCTTC
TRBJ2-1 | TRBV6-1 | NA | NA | CATQGFGSNEQFF | TGTGCCACTCAGGGGTTCGGTAGCAATGAGCAGTTCTTC